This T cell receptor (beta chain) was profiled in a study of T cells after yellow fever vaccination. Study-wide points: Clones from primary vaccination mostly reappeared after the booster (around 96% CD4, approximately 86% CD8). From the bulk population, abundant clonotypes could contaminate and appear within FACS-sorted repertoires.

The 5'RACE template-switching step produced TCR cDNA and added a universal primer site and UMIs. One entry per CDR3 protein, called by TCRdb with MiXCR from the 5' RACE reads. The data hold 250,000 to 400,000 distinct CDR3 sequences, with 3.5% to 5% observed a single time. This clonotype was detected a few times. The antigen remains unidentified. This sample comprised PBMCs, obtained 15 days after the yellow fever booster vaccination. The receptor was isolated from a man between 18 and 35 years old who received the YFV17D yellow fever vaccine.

This CDR3 reads CASSLGQASTEAFF. As DNA, the CDR3 is TGTGCCAGCAGCTTGGGTCAGGCAAGCACTGAAGCTTTCTTT. The J gene is TRBJ1-1, the V gene TRBV7-9; no clear D gene. The CDR3 length is 14 residues. The germline V gene has CDR1 SEHNR and CDR2 FQNEAQ (reference sequence). Between the trimmed V and J ends, which lost 3 bases and 4 bases, there was a span of 12 bases.